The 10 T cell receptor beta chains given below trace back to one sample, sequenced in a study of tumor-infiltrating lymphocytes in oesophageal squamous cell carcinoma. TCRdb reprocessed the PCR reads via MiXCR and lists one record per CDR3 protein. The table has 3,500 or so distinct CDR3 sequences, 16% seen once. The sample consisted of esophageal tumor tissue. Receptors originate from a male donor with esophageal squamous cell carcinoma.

The chain's CDR3 is CASSGRGGYEQFF. CDR3 DNA sequence: TGTGCCAGCAGCGGCAGGGGAGGGTATGAGCAGTTCTTC. V usage is TRBV9 and J usage is TRBJ2-1, with D possibly being TRBD2 (7 bases). From germline, CDR1 is SGDLS and CDR2 YYNGEE. The CDR3 loop spans 13 amino acids. V lost 3 bases and J 8 bases, leaving 12 bases between the germline ends.

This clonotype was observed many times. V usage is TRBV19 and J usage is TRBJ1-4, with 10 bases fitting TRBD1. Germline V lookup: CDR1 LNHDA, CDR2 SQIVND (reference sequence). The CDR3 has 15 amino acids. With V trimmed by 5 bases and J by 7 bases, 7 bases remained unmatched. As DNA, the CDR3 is TGTGCCAGTAGTCCGCCGACAGGGGGCCGTGAAAAACTGTTTTTT. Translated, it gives CASSPPTGGREKLFF.

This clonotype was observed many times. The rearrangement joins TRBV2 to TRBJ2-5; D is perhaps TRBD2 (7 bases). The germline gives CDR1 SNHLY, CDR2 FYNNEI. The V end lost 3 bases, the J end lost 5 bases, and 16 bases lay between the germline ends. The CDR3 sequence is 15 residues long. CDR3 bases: TGTGCCAGCAGTGAGGGGGGGCGCAGTGATGAGACCCAGTACTTC. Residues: CASSEGGRSDETQYF.

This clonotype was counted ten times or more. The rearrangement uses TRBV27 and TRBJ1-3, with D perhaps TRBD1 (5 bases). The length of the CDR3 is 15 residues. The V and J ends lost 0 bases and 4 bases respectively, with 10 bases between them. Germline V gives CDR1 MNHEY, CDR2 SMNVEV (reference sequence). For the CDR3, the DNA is TGTGCCAGCAGTTTATCAGGGGTGGCGGGAAACACCATATATTTT. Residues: CASSLSGVAGNTIYF.

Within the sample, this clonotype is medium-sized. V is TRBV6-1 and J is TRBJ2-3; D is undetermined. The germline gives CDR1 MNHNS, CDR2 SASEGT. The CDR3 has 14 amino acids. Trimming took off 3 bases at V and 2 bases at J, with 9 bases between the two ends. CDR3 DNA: TGTGCCAGCAGTGATTCTCTCTACACAGATACGCAGTATTTT. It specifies CASSDSLYTDTQYF.

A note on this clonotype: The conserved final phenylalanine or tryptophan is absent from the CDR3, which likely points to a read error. For the CDR3, the DNA is TGTGCCAGCAGGTTGGCGGGGAGGGAGACCCAGTACGGC. Its protein product is CASRLAGRETQYG. The chain uses TRBV6-1 and TRBJ1-2; a possible D gene is TRBD2 (6 bases). The end of the DNA fits TRBJ2-5 better, so the J call may be wrong. The CDR3 runs 13 residues. Per germline, CDR1 MNHNS and CDR2 SASEGT.

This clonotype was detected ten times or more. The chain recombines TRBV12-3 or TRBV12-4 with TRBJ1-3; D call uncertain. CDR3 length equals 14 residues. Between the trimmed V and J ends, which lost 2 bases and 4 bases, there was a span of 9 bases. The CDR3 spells CASSLSDPGNTIYF. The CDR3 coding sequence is TGTGCCAGCAGTTTATCGGACCCCGGAAACACCATATATTTT.

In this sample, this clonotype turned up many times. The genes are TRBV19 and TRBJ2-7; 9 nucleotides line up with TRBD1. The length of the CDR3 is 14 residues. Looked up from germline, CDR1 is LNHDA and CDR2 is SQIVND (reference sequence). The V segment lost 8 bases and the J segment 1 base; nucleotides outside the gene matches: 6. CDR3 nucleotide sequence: TGTGCCAGTGGGACAGGGCGCAATTCCTACGAGCAGTACTTC. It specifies CASGTGRNSYEQYF.

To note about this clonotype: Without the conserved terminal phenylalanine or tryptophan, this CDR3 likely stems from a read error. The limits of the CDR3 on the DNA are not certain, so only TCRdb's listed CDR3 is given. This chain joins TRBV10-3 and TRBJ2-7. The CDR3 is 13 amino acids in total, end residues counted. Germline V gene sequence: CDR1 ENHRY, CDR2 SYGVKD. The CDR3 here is CAIRSIYGYTFGS.

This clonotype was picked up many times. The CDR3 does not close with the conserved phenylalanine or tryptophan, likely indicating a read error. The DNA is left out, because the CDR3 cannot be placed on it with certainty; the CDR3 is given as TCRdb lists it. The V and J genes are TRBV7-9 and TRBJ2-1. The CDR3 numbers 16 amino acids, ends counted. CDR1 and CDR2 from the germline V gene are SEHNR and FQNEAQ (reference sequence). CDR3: CASSLSGANYGYTFGS.